The 27 T cell receptor beta chains presented below share a single source sample, sequenced in a study of cytomegalovirus exposure and HLA in healthy donors. Use of 60 Vbeta and 13 Jbeta primers characterized the PCR. Profiling relied on immunoSEQ multiplex PCR, and the TCRdb table lists in-frame clones only, not all of them. This sample carries under 130,000 clones, roughly 15% of them seen once, and the ten largest clones take around 0.83%. Sequenced input: PBMCs. The receptors were sampled from a female donor in good health and CMV-seronegative.

This clone occurred a few times. The rearrangement joins TRBV10-1 to TRBJ2-1; D is possibly TRBD2 (5 bases). Trimming removed 6 bases from V and 4 bases from J, with 16 bases in between. This CDR3 comprises 15 residues. Germline-derived CDR1 and CDR2 are WNHNN and SYGVQD (reference sequence). CDR3 amino acids: CASRPKAATYNEQFF. The CDR3 bases are TGCGCCAGCAGGCCGAAAGCGGCTACTTACAATGAGCAGTTCTTC.

This clone was seen only a few times. The chain employs TRBV10-3 and TRBJ2-7; 12 bases line up with TRBD2. CDR3 length equals 19 residues. V gave up 1 base and J gave up 3 bases; unmatched junction bases: 13. Germline V gene lookup returns CDR1 ENHRY and CDR2 SYGVKD. CDR3 DNA: TGTGCCATCAGTGAGTTGTCTGGGACTAGCGGGCGAGTTGGCTACGAGCAGTACTTC. This encodes CAISELSGTSGRVGYEQYF.

The V gene is TRBV4-1, the J gene TRBJ1-2, with D possibly matching TRBD1 (6 bases). The germline CDR1 and CDR2 sequences are MGHRA and YSYEKL. This CDR3 comprises 17 residues. V shed 0 bases and J shed 8 bases, with 22 bases lying between them. DNA for the CDR3: TGCGCCAGCAGCCAAGATCGGGCAGGGCCCACCAGGGGAGGCTACACCTTC. Protein product: CASSQDRAGPTRGGYTF.

The rearrangement joins TRBV7-2 to TRBJ2-3; 13 bases line up with TRBD2. Unmatched junction bases numbered 7, after V lost 5 bases and J lost 5 bases. The length of the CDR3 is 16 residues. CDR1 and CDR2 from the germline V gene are SGHTA and FQGNSA. This chain's CDR3 is CASSIGLAGDRDTQYF. CDR3 nucleotide sequence: TGTGCCAGCAGCATCGGACTAGCGGGAGACAGAGATACGCAGTATTTT.

This chain joins TRBV11-2 and TRBJ1-6; 9 nucleotides agree with TRBD1. Losses at the gene ends were 3 bases for V and 8 bases for J; bases not matched to a gene: 5. This CDR3 is built from 15 residues. In germline, CDR1 is SGHAT, CDR2 FQNNGV. CDR3 sequence reads: CASSLKGQGDSPLHF. The CDR3 region has the DNA TGTGCCAGCAGCTTGAAGGGACAGGGCGATTCACCCCTCCACTTT.

The chain combines TRBV7-2 with TRBJ2-7; D uncertain. V was cut by 1 base and J by 3 bases, with 7 bases left in between. The CDR3 is 13 amino acids. Germline V lookup: CDR1 SGHTA, CDR2 FQGNSA. CDR3 amino acids: CASSLEFSYEQYF. CDR3 sequence (DNA): TGTGCCAGCAGCTTAGAATTCAGCTACGAGCAGTACTTC. Supplemented by reference TRBV7-2 and TRBJ2-7, the full variable domain reads GAGVSQSPSNKVTEKGKDVELRCDPISGHTALYWYRQSLGQGLEFLIYFQGNSAPDKSGLPSDRFSAERTGGSVSTLTIQRTQQEDSAVYLCASSLEFSYEQYFGPGTRLTVT.

This chain links TRBV5-1 with TRBJ2-4; 11 bases match TRBD1. Germline trimming cut 3 bases from V and 7 bases from J; bases unmatched to any gene: 6. Germline lookup yields CDR1 SGHRS and CDR2 YFSETQ. CDR3 length: 15 amino acids. The CDR3 coding sequence is TGCGCCAGCAGCTGGGGACAGGGGGAAGTCAACATTCAGTACTTC. Its protein product is CASSWGQGEVNIQYF.

This chain joins TRBV5-1 and TRBJ1-6; TRBD1 might be the D (5 bases). Trimming took off 4 bases at V and 6 bases at J, with 11 bases between the two ends. Germline assignment: CDR1 SGHRS and CDR2 YFSETQ. The length of the CDR3 is 14 residues. CDR3 amino acids: CASSLPDINSPLHF. The CDR3 DNA reads TGCGCCAGCAGCCTTCCGGACATTAATTCACCCCTCCACTTT.

The V call is TRBV27, the J call TRBJ2-1; 7 positions agree with TRBD2. J lost 0 bases, V lost 10 bases, and 6 bases had no gene match. CDR3 length equals 14 residues. CDR1 MNHEY and CDR2 SMNVEV come from the germline V gene (reference sequence). The CDR3 reads CATLGGSSYNEQFF. The CDR3 nucleotides read TGTGCCACCCTGGGGGGGAGCTCCTACAATGAGCAGTTCTTC.

The table lists this clone with a few counts. V is TRBV13 and J is TRBJ2-7; TRBD1 matches at 7 bases. CDR3 length: 14 amino acids. Germline V gene data show CDR1 as PRHDT and CDR2 as FYEKMQ (reference sequence). Unmatched junction bases numbered 2, after V lost 0 bases and J lost 3 bases. CDR3 sequence (DNA): TGTGCCAGCAGCTTAGGGCAGGGGGTCTACGAGCAGTACTTC. Its translation: CASSLGQGVYEQYF. The variable domain in full, completed from reference TRBV13 and TRBJ2-7, reads AAGVIQSPRHLIKEKRETATLKCYPIPRHDTVYWYQQGPGQDPQFLISFYEKMQSDKGSIPDRFSAQQFSDYHSELNMSSLELGDSALYFCASSLGQGVYEQYFGPGTRLTVT.

This clone was counted between two and nine times. The chain joins TRBV13 to TRBJ2-7; D perhaps matches TRBD1 (5 bases). V was trimmed by 0 bases and J by 0 bases, leaving 12 bases between them. The CDR3 is 16 amino acids. CDR1 and CDR2 from the germline V gene are PRHDT and FYEKMQ (reference sequence). CDR3 DNA sequence: TGTGCCAGCAGCTTAGGGCCAGGGCCCCTCTCCTACGAGCAGTACTTC. Translating it yields CASSLGPGPLSYEQYF.

This clone turned up a few times. The rearrangement links TRBV7-9 to TRBJ1-2; 10 bases match TRBD1. This CDR3 spans 16 amino acids. Looked up from germline, CDR1 is SEHNR and CDR2 is FQNEAQ (reference sequence). Trimming cost V 1 base and J 2 bases; bases outside gene matches: 4. The CDR3 DNA reads TGTGCCAGCAGCTTAGGTGGGACAGGGGCAAACTATGGCTACACCTTC. It specifies CASSLGGTGANYGYTF. Full variable domain (rest looked up from reference TRBV7-9 and TRBJ1-2): DTGVSQNPRHKITKRGQNVTFRCDPISEHNRLYWYRQTLGQGPEFLTYFQNEAQLEKSRLLSDRFSAERPKGSFSTLEIQRTEQGDSAMYLCASSLGGTGANYGYTFGSGTRLTVV.

This clone was counted a few times. The rearrangement links TRBV15 to TRBJ2-1; 12 nucleotides align to TRBD2. Per the germline V gene, CDR1 is LNHNV and CDR2 is YYDKDF (reference sequence). This CDR3 is 15 amino acids long. After removal of 4 bases from V and 4 bases from J, the junction contained 2 bases not matched to a gene. This chain's CDR3 is CATSKTSGRYNEQFF. As DNA, the CDR3 is TGTGCCACCAGCAAAACTAGCGGGAGGTACAATGAGCAGTTCTTC.

The V and J genes are TRBV7-9 and TRBJ1-2; D gene unclear. V was shortened by 5 bases and J by 8 bases, with 12 bases between the two germline ends. Germline CDR1 reads SEHNR; CDR2 reads FQNEAQ (reference sequence). The CDR3 loop spans 12 amino acids. This CDR3 is CASSLTDSGYTF. The CDR3 DNA sequence: TGTGCCAGCAGCCTTACGGACTCCGGCTACACCTTC.

The rearrangement joins TRBV30 to TRBJ2-5; D perhaps matches TRBD2 (5 bases). CDR1 GTSNPN and CDR2 SVGIG come from the germline V gene (reference sequence). This CDR3 comprises 14 residues. With 0 bases removed from V and 3 bases from J, the gap between germline ends came to 11 bases. Here the CDR3 reads CAWSVLIGKETQYF. In DNA, the CDR3 is TGTGCCTGGAGTGTACTTATCGGGAAAGAGACCCAGTACTTC.

V usage is TRBV5-1 and J usage is TRBJ1-1, with D uncertain. CDR1 is SGHRS and CDR2 is YFSETQ in the germline V gene. The CDR3 extends over 15 amino acids. Trimming took 6 bases from V and 3 from J, leaving 18 bases between them. The CDR3 is CASTPTARQDTEAFF. The CDR3 nucleotides read TGCGCCAGCACCCCGACGGCCCGTCAGGACACTGAAGCTTTCTTT.

This chain joins TRBV2 and TRBJ1-1, with 7 nucleotides matching TRBD1. Germline V lookup: CDR1 SNHLY, CDR2 FYNNEI. Trimming removed 9 bases from V and 5 bases from J; junction bases left unmatched: 12. The CDR3 is made up of 14 amino acids. CDR3 nucleotides: TGTGCCAGAAGAACTCGACAGGGTGTAACTGAAGCTTTCTTT. As protein: CARRTRQGVTEAFF. Full variable domain (rest looked up from reference TRBV2 and TRBJ1-1): EPEVTQTPSHQVTQMGQEVILRCVPISNHLYFYWYRQILGQKVEFLVSFYNNEISEKSEIFDDQFSVERPDGSNFTLKIRSTKLEDSAMYFCARRTRQGVTEAFFGQGTRLTVV.

The chain couples TRBV19 to TRBJ2-5; D not resolved. This CDR3 contains 13 residues. V was clipped by 7 bases and J by 2 bases, with 11 bases between them. The germline V gene encodes CDR1 LNHDA and CDR2 SQIVND (reference sequence). Written as DNA, the CDR3 is TGTGCCAGTACGGCAGGCAGGCAAGAGACCCAGTACTTC. Its translation: CASTAGRQETQYF.

The gene calls are TRBV9 and TRBJ1-2; no clear D. Trimming stripped 0 bases from V and 4 bases from J, with 10 bases between. CDR1 SGDLS and CDR2 YYNGEE come from the germline V gene. The CDR3 spans 14 residues. This chain's CDR3 is CASSVADNPYGYTF. In nucleotides, the CDR3 is TGTGCCAGCAGCGTAGCAGACAACCCCTATGGCTACACCTTC. Complete variable domain (other parts from reference TRBV9 and TRBJ1-2): DSGVTQTPKHLITATGQRVTLRCSPRSGDLSVYWYQQSLDQGLQFLIQYYNGEERAKGNILERFSAQQFPDLHSELNLSSLELGDSALYFCASSVADNPYGYTFGSGTRLTVV.

J is TRBJ2-4 and V is TRBV29-1, with a possible D match to TRBD2 (5 bases). Looked up from germline, CDR1 is SQVTM and CDR2 is ANQGSEA. The length of the CDR3 is 14 residues. Trimming took off 4 bases at V and 3 bases at J, with 13 bases between the two ends. This CDR3 is CSVARGRGKNIQYF. DNA for the CDR3: TGCAGCGTTGCACGGGGTCGCGGCAAAAACATTCAGTACTTC.

The sample holds a few counts of this clone. One end of the junction fails to match germline, which may point to a read error. V and J are TRBV10-3 and TRBJ2-2, with D possibly being TRBD1 (5 bases). There are 13 residues in the CDR3. The germline CDR1 and CDR2 sequences are ENHRY and SYGVKD. The CDR3 here is CAIGDSNTGELFF. The DNA of the CDR3 is TGTGCCATCGGTGACAGTAACACCGGGGAGCTGTTTTTT.

The chain uses TRBV6-1 and TRBJ2-7; D is uncertain. The length of the CDR3 is 12 residues. With 2 bases removed from V and 5 bases from J, the gap between germline ends came to 7 bases. Per germline, CDR1 MNHNS and CDR2 SASEGT. The CDR3 sequence: CASSEQIHEQYF. The CDR3 DNA reads as TGTGCCAGCAGTGAACAAATCCACGAGCAGTACTTC.

This clone has a handful of counts. The rearrangement uses TRBV7-2 and TRBJ1-2; unclear D gene. V gave up 1 base and J gave up 6 bases, with 9 bases separating them. Germline V gene lookup returns CDR1 SGHTA and CDR2 FQGNSA. The CDR3 has 13 amino acids. CDR3: CASSLGGRNGYTF. CDR3 nucleotide sequence: TGTGCCAGCAGCTTAGGTGGGAGGAATGGCTACACCTTC. Filled out from reference TRBV7-2 and TRBJ1-2, the complete variable domain reads GAGVSQSPSNKVTEKGKDVELRCDPISGHTALYWYRQSLGQGLEFLIYFQGNSAPDKSGLPSDRFSAERTGGSVSTLTIQRTQQEDSAVYLCASSLGGRNGYTFGSGTRLTVV.

V is TRBV5-4 and J is TRBJ1-1; tentatively, D is TRBD1 (5 bases). The V gene's germline CDR1 is SGHNT and CDR2 YYREEE (reference sequence). V shed 2 bases and J shed 4 bases, with 18 bases lying between them. CDR3 length: 16 amino acids. CDR3: CASSLGAGVLVTEAFF. CDR3 in DNA: TGTGCCAGCAGCTTAGGGGCGGGGGTGCTGGTCACTGAAGCTTTCTTT.

The rearrangement joins TRBV19 to TRBJ1-5; 9 bases align to TRBD1. V trimming: 9 bases; J trimming: 1 base; junction bases outside the gene matches: 4. There are 14 residues in the CDR3. The germline gives CDR1 LNHDA, CDR2 SQIVND (reference sequence). CDR3 nucleotides: TGTGCCAGCCAACAGGGGGCGAGCAATCAGCCCCAGCATTTT. This codes for CASQQGASNQPQHF. Full variable domain (outside the CDR3, taken from reference TRBV19 and TRBJ1-5): DGGITQSPKYLFRKEGQNVTLSCEQNLNHDAMYWYRQDPGQGLRLIYYSQIVNDFQKGDIAEGYSVSREKKESFPLTVTSAQKNPTAFYLCASQQGASNQPQHFGDGTRLSIL.

In this sample, this clone turned up a few times. Within the sample, other DNA sequences also encode this same CDR3. The chain has TRBV5-1 and TRBJ2-2; D perhaps matches TRBD2 (6 bases). Trimming took off 1 base at V and 3 bases at J, with 16 bases between the two ends. Per the germline V gene, CDR1 is SGHRS and CDR2 is YFSETQ. This CDR3 is 17 amino acids long. The CDR3 DNA reads as TGCGCCAGCAGCTTGCGAGGACGGGGGAACTACACCGGGGAGCTGTTTTTT. Its protein product is CASSLRGRGNYTGELFF.

For this clone: At one end the junction does not follow the germline gene, possibly because of a read error. This chain uses TRBV5-6 with TRBJ1-2; 9 bases align to TRBD1. CDR3 size: 14 residues. CDR1 is SGHDT, CDR2 YYEEEE, per germline. CDR3 protein: CASGLGQGTYGYTF. The CDR3 region has the DNA TGTGCCAGCGGCTTGGGACAGGGTACCTATGGCTACACCTTC.